This passage covers 27 T cell receptor beta chains from one sample sequenced in a study of blood T cell repertoires in COVID-19. TCRdb's copy holds only in-frame clones and misses some; the assay was immunoSEQ multiplex PCR. The repertoire holds about 110,000 clones, with 60% to 85% as singletons. Sequenced input: peripheral blood. Source of these receptors: a man at least 80 years old with COVID-19, enrolled during active disease.

The chain links TRBV19 to TRBJ1-4; D gene ambiguous. CDR1 is LNHDA, CDR2 SQIVND, per germline (reference sequence). The ends were cut back, 3 bases at V and 1 base at J, with 12 bases in the middle. This CDR3 has 16 residues. The CDR3 DNA follows: TGTGCCAGTAGTATGCGACATAGGCAAACTAATGAAAAACTGTTTTTT. Translation: CASSMRHRQTNEKLFF.

This clone showed up just once. The rearrangement links TRBV28 to TRBJ2-5, with 8 bases aligning to TRBD1. CDR1 is MDHEN, CDR2 SYDVKM, per germline. This CDR3 region has 15 residues. The junction had 11 bases not matched to a gene; V was cut back by 6 bases and J by 5 bases. CDR3 loop: CASRKGQGPWETQYF. CDR3 coding DNA: TGTGCCAGCAGAAAAGGACAGGGCCCCTGGGAGACCCAGTACTTC. The full variable domain, in which reference TRBV28 and TRBJ2-5 provide the parts outside the CDR3, is DVKVTQSSRYLVKRTGEKVFLECVQDMDHENMFWYRQDPGLGLRLIYFSYDVKMKEKGDIPEGYSVSREKKERFSLILESASTNQTSMYLCASRKGQGPWETQYFGPGTRLLVL.

This clone was detected a few times. The chain is built from TRBV28 and TRBJ2-7; D is perhaps TRBD2 (5 bases). Per the germline V gene, CDR1 is MDHEN and CDR2 is SYDVKM. V shed 1 base and J shed 2 bases, with 12 bases lying between them. This CDR3 spans 15 amino acids. CDR3 in amino acids: CASSLSGERAYEQYF. The CDR3 nucleotides are TGTGCCAGCAGTTTATCCGGGGAACGGGCCTACGAGCAGTACTTC. Supplemented by reference TRBV28 and TRBJ2-7, the full variable domain reads DVKVTQSSRYLVKRTGEKVFLECVQDMDHENMFWYRQDPGLGLRLIYFSYDVKMKEKGDIPEGYSVSREKKERFSLILESASTNQTSMYLCASSLSGERAYEQYFGPGTRLTVT.

V gene TRBV7-8 combines with J gene TRBJ2-7, with D possibly TRBD1 on 5 matching bases. This CDR3 is built from 14 residues. The V gene lost 4 bases and the J gene lost 1 base, with 11 bases spanning the gap. The germline V gene encodes CDR1 SGHVS and CDR2 FQNEAQ. The CDR3: CASSSYTGSYEQYF. In nucleotides, the CDR3 is TGTGCCAGCAGCTCCTATACAGGTTCCTACGAGCAGTACTTC.

The chain combines TRBV29-1 with TRBJ2-5, with TRBD1 matching 12 bases. V lost 5 bases and J lost 4; bases outside the gene matches: 5. Germline V lookup: CDR1 SQVTM, CDR2 ANQGSEA. The CDR3 length is 14 residues. CDR3 sequence (DNA): TGCAGCGTTTCCGGGACAGGGGGCCTAGAGACCCAGTACTTC. It translates to CSVSGTGGLETQYF.

V and J are TRBV7-9 and TRBJ1-5; D possibly corresponds to TRBD1 (5 bases). The germline V gene encodes CDR1 SEHNR and CDR2 FQNEAQ (reference sequence). This CDR3 region has 15 residues. V lost 4 bases and J 1 base, leaving 11 bases between the germline ends. CDR3 protein: CASSSTGLSNQPQHF. The CDR3 DNA reads TGTGCCAGCAGCTCTACAGGCTTGAGCAATCAGCCCCAGCATTTT. Filled out from reference TRBV7-9 and TRBJ1-5, the complete variable domain reads DTGVSQNPRHKITKRGQNVTFRCDPISEHNRLYWYRQTLGQGPEFLTYFQNEAQLEKSRLLSDRFSAERPKGSFSTLEIQRTEQGDSAMYLCASSSTGLSNQPQHFGDGTRLSIL.

The CDR3 region has the DNA TGTGCCACCAGTGATTGGGGGACAGGGGACTACAATGAGCAGTTCTTC. This gives the protein CATSDWGTGDYNEQFF. The chain combines TRBV24-1 with TRBJ2-1; 10 bases line up with TRBD1. The CDR3 contains 16 residues. The V and J ends lost 2 bases and 3 bases, in that order; junction bases with no gene match: 3. In germline, CDR1 is KGHDR, CDR2 SFDVKD.

DNA of the CDR3: TGTGCCAGCAGCTTAATCAGTGAAGCTTTCTTT. It yields the protein CASSLISEAFF. The V gene is TRBV7-9, the J gene TRBJ1-1; D gene ambiguous. The CDR3 has 11 residues. CDR1 SEHNR and CDR2 FQNEAQ come from the germline V gene (reference sequence). Trimming removed 2 bases from V and 7 bases from J, with 5 bases in between.

This clone was picked up a small number of times. The chain uses TRBV28 and TRBJ1-1; D gene ambiguous. The V end lost 5 bases, the J end lost 5 bases, and 15 bases lay between the germline ends. In germline, CDR1 is MDHEN, CDR2 SYDVKM. The CDR3 consists of 14 residues. The CDR3: CASSKADGGTEAFF. The CDR3 DNA reads TGTGCCAGCAGTAAGGCGGACGGAGGAACTGAAGCTTTCTTT. Supplemented by reference TRBV28 and TRBJ1-1, the full variable domain reads DVKVTQSSRYLVKRTGEKVFLECVQDMDHENMFWYRQDPGLGLRLIYFSYDVKMKEKGDIPEGYSVSREKKERFSLILESASTNQTSMYLCASSKADGGTEAFFGQGTRLTVV.

V and J are TRBV28 and TRBJ2-3; the match to TRBD2 covers 7 bases. J lost 1 base, V lost 3 bases, and 22 bases had no gene match. The CDR3 is 21 amino acids. The germline CDR1 and CDR2 sequences are MDHEN and SYDVKM. This chain's CDR3 is CASSLLAESLALGPGTDTQYF. DNA of the CDR3: TGTGCCAGCAGTTTGCTAGCGGAGTCACTAGCCCTAGGTCCTGGCACAGATACGCAGTATTTT.

Here the CDR3 reads CASSPRQGSNQPQHF. CDR3 nucleotide sequence: TGTGCCAGCAGCCCCCGGCAGGGGAGCAATCAGCCCCAGCATTTT. V usage is TRBV27 and J usage is TRBJ1-5, with D tentatively TRBD1 (6 bases). This CDR3 contains 15 residues. V shed 6 bases and J shed 1 base, with 13 bases lying between them. CDR1 MNHEY and CDR2 SMNVEV come from the germline V gene (reference sequence).

The V and J genes are TRBV27 and TRBJ1-1; D not resolved. Trimming removed 5 bases from V and 2 bases from J, with 12 bases in between. This CDR3 contains 14 residues. Per germline, CDR1 MNHEY and CDR2 SMNVEV (reference sequence). Here the CDR3 reads CASSLVGSNTEAFF. CDR3 nucleotide sequence: TGTGCCAGCAGTCTAGTCGGGTCCAACACTGAAGCTTTCTTT.

The chain recombines TRBV27 with TRBJ2-7; 8 nucleotides align to TRBD2. The CDR3 contains 15 residues. Trimming removed 3 bases from V and 5 bases from J; junction bases left unmatched: 9. The germline gives CDR1 MNHEY, CDR2 SMNVEV (reference sequence). The CDR3 reads CASSFGGEGQDEQYF. CDR3 nucleotides: TGTGCCAGCAGTTTCGGGGGGGAGGGCCAGGACGAGCAGTACTTC.

This sequence joins TRBV7-2 and TRBJ2-1; 10 positions agree with TRBD1. Germline CDR1 is SGHTA and CDR2 is FQGNSA. V was clipped by 5 bases and J by 5 bases; unmatched bases: 6. There are 15 residues in the CDR3. The CDR3: CASSRGTGVNNEQFF. CDR3 in DNA: TGTGCCAGCAGCCGCGGGACAGGGGTAAACAATGAGCAGTTCTTC.

As for this clone: A read error may account for a junction end that differs from germline. The rearrangement joins TRBV4-3 to TRBJ1-2; D is possibly TRBD1 (5 bases). This CDR3 spans 13 amino acids. Germline lookup yields CDR1 LGHNA and CDR2 YSLEER. CDR3 sequence reads: CASSQDRQGKTSF. The CDR3 DNA reads as TGCGCCAGCAGCCAAGATCGTCAGGGAAAAACGTCCTTC.

This chain links TRBV6-5 with TRBJ1-2, with 7 nucleotides matching TRBD1. Germline V lookup: CDR1 MNHEY, CDR2 SVGAGI. The V gene end was trimmed by 0 bases and the J gene end by 2 bases; junction bases not matched to a gene: 6. The CDR3 covers 16 residues. For the CDR3, the DNA is TGTGCCAGCAGTTACTCGGCGGGACAGATAAACTATGGCTACACCTTC. Amino acid sequence: CASSYSAGQINYGYTF.

The chain recombines TRBV24-1 with TRBJ1-4, with TRBD1 matching 7 bases. Germline V gene sequence: CDR1 KGHDR, CDR2 SFDVKD. V gave up 3 bases and J gave up 8 bases; unmatched junction bases: 8. CDR3 size: 15 residues. The CDR3, as DNA: TGTGCCACCAGTGATCCCGGGACAGATAGCGAAAAACTGTTTTTT. It yields the protein CATSDPGTDSEKLFF.

The genes are TRBV6-2 or TRBV6-3 and TRBJ2-1; TRBD2 is a possible D gene (6 bases). The germline V and J ends were trimmed by 6 bases and 5 bases, with 11 bases remaining between them. The CDR3 has 13 residues. From germline, CDR1 is MNHEY and CDR2 SVGEGT. This chain's CDR3 is CASSAGPHNEQFF. CDR3 sequence (DNA): TGTGCCAGCAGCGCGGGACCACACAATGAGCAGTTCTTC.

The chain combines TRBV7-2 with TRBJ2-7; weak D call: TRBD2 (6 bases). Germline V CDR1 and CDR2: SGHTA, FQGNSA. The CDR3 runs to 15 residues. The V end was cut by 4 bases, the J end by 2 bases, with 15 bases between. CDR3 sequence (DNA): TGTGCCAGCAGCTGGGGGGTCGGGCACACCTACGAGCAGTACTTC. It yields the protein CASSWGVGHTYEQYF.

The J gene is TRBJ1-1, the V gene TRBV2; unclear D gene. Trimming removed 5 bases from V and 1 base from J, with 8 bases in between. CDR1 is SNHLY, CDR2 FYNNEI, per germline. The length of the CDR3 is 13 residues. The CDR3 nucleotides read TGTGCCAGCAGTCAAGACGGGAACACTGAAGCTTTCTTT. Its translation: CASSQDGNTEAFF.

The chain couples TRBV7-2 to TRBJ2-7; TRBD1 aligns across 11 bases. Germline V lookup: CDR1 SGHTA, CDR2 FQGNSA. The V segment lost 5 bases and the J segment 6 bases; nucleotides outside the gene matches: 9. The CDR3 is 15 residues long. The CDR3 DNA reads TGTGCCAGCAGCCAGGGCGGGACAGGGGGTTCCGAGCAGTACTTC. As protein: CASSQGGTGGSEQYF.

This chain uses TRBV10-3 with TRBJ2-1; 13 nucleotides align to TRBD2. CDR1 and CDR2 (germline): ENHRY, SYGVKD. The ends lost 10 bases at V and 9 bases at J; junction bases unmatched: 9. CDR3 length equals 14 residues. The CDR3 reads CATRTSGSYGEQFF. DNA of the CDR3: TGTGCCACCCGGACTAGCGGGAGTTACGGTGAGCAGTTCTTC.

The V gene is TRBV2, the J gene TRBJ1-2; D is ambiguous. This CDR3 spans 13 amino acids. Germline lookup yields CDR1 SNHLY and CDR2 FYNNEI. The V and J ends lost 3 bases and 3 bases respectively, with 8 bases between them. The CDR3 loop reads CASSESVYYGYTF. The DNA for the CDR3 is TGTGCCAGCAGTGAGTCGGTATACTATGGCTACACCTTC.

This clone appeared a few times. V and J are TRBV4-2 and TRBJ1-2; a possible D gene is TRBD1 (5 bases). This CDR3 spans 13 amino acids. Trimming left V 0 bases short and J 10 bases short, with 12 bases between. Germline CDR1 is LGHNA and CDR2 is YNFKEQ. The CDR3 DNA is TGTGCCAGCAGCCAAGAAGGGGTGGGTGACTACACCTTC. Protein: CASSQEGVGDYTF.

This chain uses TRBV5-1 with TRBJ2-1, with 9 bases identical to TRBD2. The CDR3 is 15 amino acids. CDR1 is SGHRS and CDR2 is YFSETQ in the germline V gene. Trimming cost V 6 bases and J 4 bases; bases outside gene matches: 8. The CDR3 loop reads CASTLRTSVYNEQFF. CDR3 nucleotide sequence: TGCGCCAGCACGTTACGGACTAGCGTATACAATGAGCAGTTCTTC.

The chain combines TRBV19 with TRBJ1-5; the D is unclear. The CDR3 is made up of 16 amino acids. CDR1 LNHDA and CDR2 SQIVND come from the germline V gene (reference sequence). V was cut by 5 bases and J by 0 bases, with 14 bases left in between. The CDR3 is CASSPQRPYSNQPQHF. CDR3 bases: TGTGCCAGTAGTCCCCAGAGGCCTTATAGCAATCAGCCCCAGCATTTT.

The chain uses TRBV5-1 and TRBJ1-5; 12 bases are shared with TRBD1. Losses at the gene ends were 4 bases for V and 6 bases for J; bases not matched to a gene: 8. The CDR3 sequence is 16 residues long. Germline lookup yields CDR1 SGHRS and CDR2 YFSETQ. DNA for the CDR3: TGCGCCAGCAGCCTTGGGACAGGGGGCGGGTTTCAGCCCCAGCATTTT. Translating it yields CASSLGTGGGFQPQHF.